This TCR beta chain was obtained from a study of T cells after posttransplantation cyclophosphamide (dated by TCRdb to about 2016). Context from the whole study: T cell repertoire reconstitution was tracked by TRB sequencing after myeloablative bone marrow transplantation in which posttransplantation cyclophosphamide was used as GVHD prophylaxis. Samples from approximately 37 PTCy-treated patients, along with samples from roughly 15 of their related bone marrow donors, underwent antigen receptor sequencing. Blood from every one of the roughly 35 PTCy patients who had 1-year posttransplant specimens underwent TRB sequencing. In 3 patients, up to roughly 3 additional blood samples taken between 2 and 5.2 years after transplant also underwent TRB sequencing, as did pretransplant blood from 4 patients. Because TRA and TRB clonality were tightly correlated in nine or ten samples, subsequent TCR analyses were focused on TRB only. Public TRB sequences were checked against a database of over 3,500 sequences associated with responses to pathogens, tumor antigens, self-antigens and alloantigens.

Related bone marrow donors provided peripheral blood samples on the day of marrow donation. Peripheral blood and bone marrow mononuclear cells were isolated by Ficoll-Hypaque density centrifugation and cryopreserved. Sorting of CD4+ and CD8+ T cells, including naive and memory subsets, was performed by FACS on a FACSAria II. CDR1 and CDR2 were assigned from the germline V gene as SGHRS and YFSETQ. Counted from cysteine to phenylalanine, this CDR3 has 14 amino acids. The kept DNA is CDR3 alone, 42 bases in frame from the first base. Trimming takes 7 bases from V and 1 base from J, and the germline ends sit 14 bases apart. The paper as a whole reports these results and caveats: Across a few dozen patients, TRB clonality was highly associated with recipient CMV seropositivity and CMV reactivation, and diversity in PTCy patients was similar to diversity in CNI/methotrexate controls. Donor-recipient similarity was low at 1-2 months but rose over the first year, and later blood repertoires were often dominated by donor CD8+ memory clones. The TRB repertoires of T cells infiltrating skin or the GI tract showed only limited overlap with the TRB repertoires found in blood.

Genomic DNA was used for TRB sequencing, which was performed with the immunoSEQ assay at survey resolution or with the hsTCRB kit. The study's own analysis went as follows. The immunoSEQ software handled initial read processing, and the LymphoSeq R package was used for repertoire analyses. Clonality was computed as 1 minus normalized Shannon entropy; Gini coefficient was also calculated for each TRB dataset. Phenotypes of unsorted samples were inferred by mapping TRB sequences from sorted subsets of the recipient or donor onto the same recipient's unsorted samples. TCRdb's version of the immuneACCESS table is confined to in-frame rearrangements and falls short of the full clone set. An unresolved V gene accounts for under half of the shortfall where checked; the remainder is of unknown origin. The V and J calls and clone size were taken over from that table, and D and trimming were inferred from the DNA. The sample records over 15,000 clones, over 65% of which are singletons. The ten largest make up 7.5% to 9.5% of the sample.

Of note for this clone: Its antigen is still unknown. The sample holds no much larger clone one base away, and base qualities are not on file.

The TCR sequence derives from a man under 40 in good health and a related stem cell transplant donor. The chain joins TRBV5-1 to TRBJ2-5, and the D gene may be TRBD1, 5 bases matching. Sample: memory CD4+ T cells sorted from blood. This receptor has the CDR3 CASGAEQSQETQYF. The sequence in DNA is TGCGCCAGCGGGGCTGAACAGTCCCAAGAGACCCAGTACTTC.